This TCR beta chain derives from a study of human T cells and chemical hapten exposure. About the study: Patients having alopecia areata, totalis or universalis were mostly female. Points from the study as a whole: Expanded TCRs showed more large CDR3 clusters than pre-sensitization or healthy control sets.

MiXCR, applied by TCRdb to the RACE reads, yields one record per CDR3 protein. The sample records 95,000 to 100,000 distinct CDR3 sequences, around 12% being singletons. Trimming took 1 base from V and 1 from J; bases not matched to a gene: 2. This CDR3 has 15 amino acids. The germline CDR1 and CDR2 sequences are SGHTA and FQGNSA. Remarks on this clonotype: Its antigen is unknown.

Regarding time point: patch test 1, 2 weeks after DPC sensitization. Treatment reported: therapeutic diphenylcyclopropenone sensitization with weekly scalp DPC. The donor pool consisted of alopecia patients aged 18 to 70 years, considered suitable for DPC. The source material was whole blood, sampled in connection with sensitization to the hapten diphenylcyclopropenone (DPC). The chain recombines TRBV7-2 with TRBJ2-7; TRBD1 aligns across 9 bases. This TCR derives from a woman aged 40 to 49 with alopecia areata. Some clones in this sample may be carry-over from other donors' samples. The CDR3, as DNA: TGTGCCAGCAGCTTAGGGGACAGGGTTTCCTACGAGCAGTACTTC. Translated, it gives CASSLGDRVSYEQYF.